A single sample is the source of the 25 T cell receptor beta chains below, sequenced in a study of CD8+ T cells in alopecia areata. Treatment denoted: oral pan-JAK inhibitor, 5-10 mg twice daily. Isolated RNA was reverse transcribed into cDNA used as the sequencing template. TCRdb's table, derived via immunoSEQ multiplex PCR, lists solely in-frame clones and lacks some. The sample has approximately 140,000 clones; roughly 86% are singletons. The sample here was CD8+ T cells sorted from blood, taken at week 4, from a patient treated with tofacitinib. Receptors were obtained from a human donor with alopecia areata.

The V call is TRBV27, the J call TRBJ1-1; D perhaps matches TRBD1 (6 bases). This CDR3 region has 15 residues. Germline-derived CDR1 and CDR2 are MNHEY and SMNVEV (reference sequence). V was cut by 3 bases and J by 2 bases, with 13 bases left in between. The CDR3 sequence: CASSFPRGRNTEAFF. DNA of the CDR3: TGTGCCAGCAGTTTCCCCAGGGGACGAAACACTGAAGCTTTCTTT.

The V gene is TRBV30, the J gene TRBJ1-5; D not resolved. The CDR3 has 15 amino acids. The germline V gene has CDR1 GTSNPN and CDR2 SVGIG (reference sequence). V was cut by 1 base and J by 0 bases, with 10 bases left in between. This CDR3 reads CAWSERGHSNQPQHF. Written as DNA, the CDR3 is TGTGCCTGGAGTGAGCGGGGTCATAGCAATCAGCCCCAGCATTTT.

This chain joins TRBV2 and TRBJ2-7; D uncertain. Trimming cost V 7 bases and J 2 bases, with 9 bases left between them. The CDR3 has 12 residues. Looked up from germline, CDR1 is SNHLY and CDR2 is FYNNEI. This chain's CDR3 is CASIAGTYEQYF. Here the CDR3 DNA reads TGTGCCAGCATCGCTGGGACCTACGAGCAGTACTTC.

J is TRBJ1-2 and V is TRBV7-9; 12 bases map to TRBD1. J was trimmed by 4 bases and V by 6 bases; bases with no gene match: 9. CDR1 and CDR2 from the germline V gene are SEHNR and FQNEAQ (reference sequence). The CDR3 is 16 amino acids. DNA of the CDR3: TGTGCCAGCAGTTCTACAGGGACAGGGGGCTTCTATGGCTACACCTTC. It is translated as CASSSTGTGGFYGYTF.

The chain recombines TRBV7-9 with TRBJ1-2; D is perhaps TRBD1 (6 bases). The germline V gene encodes CDR1 SEHNR and CDR2 FQNEAQ (reference sequence). The CDR3 is 15 amino acids. Deletions cut 4 bases from V and 2 bases from J, with 14 bases between. The CDR3 bases are TGTGCCAGCAGCTACGCAGGGGCTGCCAACTATGGCTACACCTTC. It codes for CASSYAGAANYGYTF.

The chain has TRBV6-1 and TRBJ1-5, with D perhaps matching TRBD1 (5 bases). Germline loops: CDR1 MNHNS, CDR2 SASEGT. Trimming stripped 8 bases from V and 3 bases from J, with 14 bases between. This CDR3 comprises 14 residues. Written as DNA, the CDR3 is TGTGCCAGCGGGTGGTCAGGGTCCAATCAGCCCCAGCATTTT. It codes for CASGWSGSNQPQHF.

This clone came up once. The CDR3: CASSQPLGAYNEQFF. CDR3 coding DNA: TGCGCCAGCAGCCAACCGCTGGGAGCCTACAATGAGCAGTTCTTC. The chain employs TRBV4-1 and TRBJ2-1; D is possibly TRBD2 (5 bases). The CDR3 is 15 amino acids. Germline loops: CDR1 MGHRA, CDR2 YSYEKL. V gave up 2 bases and J gave up 2 bases, with 10 bases separating them.

The chain combines TRBV7-3 with TRBJ2-2; no firm D call. Germline CDR1 is SGHTA and CDR2 is FQGTGA. V lost 8 bases to trimming and J lost 7 bases, with 11 bases between them. This CDR3 contains 12 residues. The CDR3 protein is CASGGNGGELFF. The CDR3 nucleotides read TGTGCCAGCGGTGGTAACGGCGGGGAGCTGTTTTTT.

The chain has TRBV5-6 and TRBJ2-7; tentatively, D is TRBD1 (7 bases). The ends were cut back, 4 bases at V and 3 bases at J, with 14 bases in the middle. The CDR3 spans 14 residues. Germline V gives CDR1 SGHDT, CDR2 YYEEEE. The CDR3 sequence is CASSLGGGLYEQYF. CDR3 DNA sequence: TGTGCCAGCAGCCTAGGAGGGGGCCTCTACGAGCAGTACTTC. Full variable domain (rest looked up from reference TRBV5-6 and TRBJ2-7): DAGVTQSPTHLIKTRGQQVTLRCSPKSGHDTVSWYQQALGQGPQFIFQYYEEEERQRGNFPDRFSGHQFPNYSSELNVNALLLGDSALYLCASSLGGGLYEQYFGPGTRLTVT.

The chain joins TRBV11-2 to TRBJ2-3; D is perhaps TRBD1 (5 bases). The CDR3 spans 16 residues. V lost 1 base, J lost 4 bases, and 15 bases lay in between. Germline loops: CDR1 SGHAT, CDR2 FQNNGV. In nucleotides, the CDR3 is TGTGCCAGCAGCTTAGGGCCAGGGTTGAATGCAGATACGCAGTATTTT. This translates into CASSLGPGLNADTQYF.

V is TRBV7-9 and J is TRBJ2-3; unclear D gene. Trimming shortened V by 6 bases and J by 6 bases, and 13 bases separated the two germline ends. Germline loops: CDR1 SEHNR, CDR2 FQNEAQ (reference sequence). The CDR3 has 13 residues. The CDR3 region has the DNA TGTGCCAGCAGGCCCCCTTCTTCGGATACGCAGTATTTT. Its protein product is CASRPPSSDTQYF.

The gene calls are TRBV2 and TRBJ1-1, with 8 bases that match TRBD1. The length of the CDR3 is 11 residues. J lost 9 bases, V lost 8 bases, and 5 bases had no gene match. Germline V gene data show CDR1 as SNHLY and CDR2 as FYNNEI. The CDR3 spells CASLGTGQAFF. The CDR3 DNA reads TGTGCCAGCTTAGGGACAGGACAAGCTTTCTTT.

This chain connects TRBV7-9 to TRBJ1-3, with a possible D match to TRBD1 (5 bases). Germline V lookup: CDR1 SEHNR, CDR2 FQNEAQ (reference sequence). V was pared by 5 bases and J by 8 bases, with 13 bases between. The CDR3 runs to 13 residues. The CDR3: CASSVGLEDTIYF. DNA of the CDR3: TGTGCCAGCAGCGTGGGACTTGAAGACACCATATATTTT.

CDR3 sequence reads: CASSNLGYEGRTGELFF. CDR3 bases: TGCGCCAGCAGCAATTTAGGTTATGAGGGTCGCACCGGGGAGCTGTTTTTT. V usage is TRBV5-1 and J usage is TRBJ2-2; D perhaps matches TRBD2 (5 bases). The CDR3 is 17 amino acids. Trimming left V 4 bases short and J 4 bases short, with 20 bases between. Looked up from germline, CDR1 is SGHRS and CDR2 is YFSETQ.

V usage is TRBV7-9 and J usage is TRBJ2-7; D may be TRBD1 (5 bases). CDR3 length: 12 residues. Germline lookup yields CDR1 SEHNR and CDR2 FQNEAQ (reference sequence). Trimming took 3 bases from V and 6 from J, leaving 9 bases between them. The CDR3 protein is CASSLKQGEQYF. The CDR3 DNA is TGTGCCAGCAGCTTGAAGCAGGGCGAGCAGTACTTC.

The chain has TRBV10-3 and TRBJ2-5; D gene unclear. Between the trimmed V and J ends, which lost 0 bases and 5 bases, there was a span of 7 bases. Germline V gene sequence: CDR1 ENHRY, CDR2 SYGVKD. The CDR3 loop spans 13 amino acids. This chain's CDR3 is CAISESLGETQYF. The CDR3, as DNA: TGTGCCATCAGTGAGTCTCTAGGGGAGACCCAGTACTTC.

The chain combines TRBV4-1 with TRBJ2-1; D uncertain. V lost 5 bases and J 5 bases, leaving 10 bases between the germline ends. Germline V gene lookup returns CDR1 MGHRA and CDR2 YSYEKL. This CDR3 is 13 amino acids long. CDR3 sequence: CASSITLNNEQFF. The CDR3 nucleotides are TGCGCCAGCAGCATCACTCTGAACAATGAGCAGTTCTTC.

The chain joins TRBV27 to TRBJ2-3; D gene unclear. V was shortened by 5 bases and J by 6 bases, with 9 bases between the two germline ends. Germline V gene data show CDR1 as MNHEY and CDR2 as SMNVEV (reference sequence). CDR3 length: 12 residues. The CDR3: CASSARLDTQYF. The CDR3 DNA follows: TGTGCCAGCAGTGCGCGCCTTGATACGCAGTATTTT.

The chain carries TRBV6-5 and TRBJ2-5; D is unresolved. The J call may be in error: the DNA end matches TRBJ2-7 better. The CDR3 is 15 amino acids. Germline CDR1 MNHEY, CDR2 SVGAGI. CDR3 coding DNA: TGTGCCAGCAGTTACTCACCTATGGGTGGCTACGAGCAGTACTTC. This sequence encodes CASSYSPMGGYEQYF.

This chain links TRBV7-6 with TRBJ2-5; D possibly matches TRBD1 or TRBD2 (6 bases each). TRBJ2-7 explains the end of the DNA better; the J call may be wrong. CDR1 SGHVS and CDR2 FNYEAQ come from the germline V gene. This CDR3 is 17 amino acids long. The DNA of the CDR3 is TGTGCCAGCAGCCCTCTTAGGGGGGCGCCCTCCGAGTACGAGCAGTACTTC. Protein: CASSPLRGAPSEYEQYF.

The chain carries TRBV5-1 and TRBJ2-1; TRBD1 is a possible D gene (6 bases). Per germline, CDR1 SGHRS and CDR2 YFSETQ. The CDR3 length is 17 residues. V gave up 2 bases and J gave up 10 bases, with 25 bases separating them. Here the CDR3 DNA reads TGCGCCAGCAGCTTACACCAGGACAGTGTTGGCCCAGGGGAGCAGTTCTTC. Residues: CASSLHQDSVGPGEQFF.

This clone was seen more than once but under ten times. The J gene is TRBJ2-3, the V gene TRBV4-1, with 7 bases fitting TRBD1. Germline loops: CDR1 MGHRA, CDR2 YSYEKL. CDR3 size: 15 residues. J was trimmed by 3 bases and V by 3 bases; bases with no gene match: 6. The CDR3 coding sequence is TGCGCCAGCAGCCAGACCAGGACAGGAACAGATACGCAGTATTTT. Protein product: CASSQTRTGTDTQYF.

This clone appeared a few times. CDR3 residues: CATRRGGTVTDTQYF. CDR3 DNA sequence: TGTGCCACACGCCGCGGCGGGACAGTCACAGATACGCAGTATTTT. This sequence joins TRBV27 and TRBJ2-3; possibly TRBD1 for D (7 bases). Per the germline V gene, CDR1 is MNHEY and CDR2 is SMNVEV (reference sequence). The CDR3 extends over 15 amino acids. Deletions cut 10 bases from V and 2 bases from J, with 19 bases between.

V is TRBV6-4 and J is TRBJ2-1; 13 bases fit TRBD2. Germline loops: CDR1 MRHNA, CDR2 SNTAGT. Unmatched junction bases numbered 0, after V lost 3 bases and J lost 7 bases. The CDR3 is made up of 14 amino acids. CDR3 coding DNA: TGTGCCAGCAGTGAGACTAGCGGGGGGAATGAGCAGTTCTTC. Translation: CASSETSGGNEQFF.

This clone was observed many times. The chain joins TRBV6-4 to TRBJ2-2; TRBD2 matches 8 bases. CDR3 length equals 14 residues. Germline V gene data show CDR1 as MRHNA and CDR2 as SNTAGT. Trimming cost V 2 bases and J 4 bases; bases outside gene matches: 0. The CDR3 is CASSDGTSTGELFF. CDR3 nucleotides: TGTGCCAGCAGTGACGGGACTAGCACCGGGGAGCTGTTTTTT.